Described below is a single T cell receptor beta chain sequence and its context. Its antigen is not identified. This sequence may be a read error, since a much larger clone differs from it by one base. Before being chosen for sequencing, patients had shown CD8+CD57+ cell expansion by flow cytometry. The patients, all of them, had severe acquired aplastic anemia. Genomic DNA acted as the template from which TCR beta VDJ combination and CDR3 sequence profiling were carried out. TCRdb re-analysed the reads in MiXCR, keeping a single row per CDR3 protein. The sample includes over 150,000 distinct CDR3 sequences, roughly 48% of them seen just once. The data belong to a study of CD8+CD57+ T cells in acquired aplastic anemia. Study in general: Sorted CD4+ and CD8+ cells gave a mean 3.2 ug DNA, range roughly 0.18 to 30 ug. Overall study findings and caveats: Fewer than 30 shared CD8+ CDR3s appeared highly expressed within patients' immunodominant clones. Significant differences in CD8+ Simpson's diversity were not observed between patients and controls.

Germline CDR1 is GTSNPN and CDR2 is SVGIG (reference sequence). Trimming shortened V by 5 bases and J by 2 bases, and 10 bases separated the two germline ends. The CDR3 is made up of 12 amino acids. This chain uses TRBV30 with TRBJ2-7; a possible D gene is TRBD2 (5 bases). Material: sorted CD4+, CD8+, or CD8+CD57+ T cells (not recorded which) from PBMCs. The clonotype originates from a human donor with aplastic anemia. CDR3 sequence: CAWGTRAYEQYF. DNA for the CDR3: TGTGCCTGGGGTACTAGGGCCTACGAGCAGTACTTC.